These 21 T cell receptor beta chains share one sample of origin, sequenced in a study of blood T cell repertoires in COVID-19. Generated by immunoSEQ multiplex PCR, the TCRdb table keeps only in-frame clones and is missing some. In the table there are fewer than 130,000 clones, roughly 87% of which are singletons. The sequenced material came from peripheral blood. The origin of the receptors is a human donor in a cohort sampled during active COVID-19.

The V gene is TRBV6-1, the J gene TRBJ1-2; 7 nucleotides align to TRBD1. Per the germline V gene, CDR1 is MNHNS and CDR2 is SASEGT. The CDR3 is 13 amino acids. V lost 7 bases to trimming and J lost 5 bases; unmatched junction nucleotides: 7. The CDR3 coding sequence is TGTGCCAGCAACCAGGGACAGCCGTATGGCTACACCTTC. Residues: CASNQGQPYGYTF.

This chain connects TRBV19 to TRBJ2-3; D is perhaps TRBD2 (6 bases). Germline CDR1 and CDR2: LNHDA and SQIVND (reference sequence). The CDR3 is 19 residues long. V lost 6 bases, J lost 0 bases, and 25 bases lay in between. CDR3 sequence: CASSRRAGAGRGSTDTQYF. DNA for the CDR3: TGTGCCAGTAGCCGAAGAGCCGGGGCGGGGCGGGGAAGCACAGATACGCAGTATTTT.

In its sample, this clone was seen a few times. The V call is TRBV2, the J call TRBJ1-6; 8 nucleotides line up with TRBD1. This CDR3 has 17 residues. Per the germline V gene, CDR1 is SNHLY and CDR2 is FYNNEI. J was trimmed by 6 bases and V by 7 bases; bases with no gene match: 14. The CDR3 here is CASTGGGTGGSNSPLHF. The CDR3 region has the DNA TGTGCCAGCACGGGGGGAGGGACAGGTGGTTCTAATTCACCCCTCCACTTT.

The V gene is TRBV7-6, the J gene TRBJ2-3; 13 bases match TRBD2. The germline V gene encodes CDR1 SGHVS and CDR2 FNYEAQ. The CDR3 has 16 residues. Unmatched junction bases numbered 6, after V lost 5 bases and J lost 4 bases. The CDR3, as DNA: TGTGCCAGCAGCAGACGGACTAGCGGGAGTCCAGATACGCAGTATTTT. It codes for CASSRRTSGSPDTQYF.

This sequence joins TRBV29-1 and TRBJ2-1; D is perhaps TRBD1 (5 bases). Germline CDR1 SQVTM, CDR2 ANQGSEA. The ends were cut back, 4 bases at V and 6 bases at J, with 7 bases in the middle. The length of the CDR3 is 11 residues. The CDR3 DNA reads as TGCAGCGTTGGACAGATCAATGAGCAGTTCTTC. This encodes CSVGQINEQFF.

This rearrangement joins TRBV9 to TRBJ1-1, with 7 positions matching TRBD1. J gave up 0 bases and V 5 bases, and 1 base lay outside the gene matches. Germline CDR1 reads SGDLS; CDR2 reads YYNGEE. The CDR3 consists of 13 residues. The CDR3 region is CASSDRVNTEAFF. The DNA for the CDR3 is TGTGCCAGCAGTGACAGGGTGAACACTGAAGCTTTCTTT.

The chain combines TRBV4-1 with TRBJ2-5; TRBD2 agrees at 15 bases. V dropped 4 bases and J dropped 5; count of bases not matched to a gene: 11. CDR1 and CDR2 from the germline V gene are MGHRA and YSYEKL. CDR3 size: 18 residues. The CDR3 sequence is CASSLAGLAGGRGETQYF. CDR3 in DNA: TGCGCCAGCAGCCTTGCCGGACTAGCGGGGGGGCGTGGGGAGACCCAGTACTTC.

The chain is built from TRBV4-3 and TRBJ2-7, with TRBD1 identical over 7 bases. The ends lost 1 base at V and 0 bases at J; junction bases unmatched: 12. The CDR3 sequence is 18 residues long. In germline, CDR1 is LGHNA, CDR2 YSLEER. The CDR3 DNA reads TGCGCCAGCAGCCAAGGGGGACAGACAAACTACCACTCCTACGAGCAGTACTTC. Its protein is CASSQGGQTNYHSYEQYF.

V and J are TRBV7-2 and TRBJ2-7; possibly TRBD2 for D (5 bases). Germline-derived CDR1 and CDR2 are SGHTA and FQGNSA. Trimming pared 2 bases from V and 2 bases from J, leaving 7 bases between. The CDR3 consists of 13 residues. The CDR3 sequence is CASSLKLAYEQYF. DNA for the CDR3: TGTGCCAGCAGCTTAAAACTAGCCTACGAGCAGTACTTC.

This clone occurred a few times. The chain carries TRBV28 and TRBJ1-5; 7 positions match TRBD1. This CDR3 region has 14 residues. In germline, CDR1 is MDHEN, CDR2 SYDVKM. Losses at the gene ends were 4 bases for V and 7 bases for J; bases not matched to a gene: 7. CDR3 amino acids: CASSSTGAYQPQHF. The CDR3 DNA follows: TGTGCCAGCAGTTCAACAGGGGCTTACCAGCCCCAGCATTTT.

The chain links TRBV7-8 to TRBJ2-7; the D gene is possibly TRBD2 (6 bases). The CDR3 extends over 14 amino acids. With 5 bases removed from V and 4 bases from J, the gap between germline ends came to 15 bases. CDR1 is SGHVS, CDR2 FQNEAQ, per germline. For the CDR3, the DNA is TGTGCCAGCAGCGTAGATCGGGGGAAATACGAGCAGTACTTC. Its protein is CASSVDRGKYEQYF. The full variable domain, in which reference TRBV7-8 and TRBJ2-7 provide the parts outside the CDR3, is GAGVSQSPRYKVAKRGQDVALRCDPISGHVSLFWYQQALGQGPEFLTYFQNEAQLDKSGLPSDRFFAERPEGSVSTLKIQRTQQEDSAVYLCASSVDRGKYEQYFGPGTRLTVT.

This clone was recorded a few times. V gene TRBV30 combines with J gene TRBJ1-2, with no clear D. Trimming cost V 7 bases and J 2 bases, with 11 bases left between them. Germline CDR1 reads GTSNPN; CDR2 reads SVGIG (reference sequence). The CDR3 runs 12 residues. The CDR3 DNA reads as TGTGCCTACCCGACAAGAAACTATGGCTACACCTTC. Its translation: CAYPTRNYGYTF.

The V gene is TRBV19, the J gene TRBJ2-1; 8 bases align to TRBD2. J gave up 3 bases and V 3 bases, and 7 bases lay outside the gene matches. Per the germline V gene, CDR1 is LNHDA and CDR2 is SQIVND (reference sequence). The CDR3 is 16 amino acids. The CDR3 nucleotides are TGTGCCAGTAGTATTAATAGCGGGGAGATCTACAATGAGCAGTTCTTC. Protein product: CASSINSGEIYNEQFF.

This rearrangement joins TRBV19 to TRBJ2-5; tentative D call: TRBD2 (8 bases). The CDR3 contains 19 residues. V lost 1 base, J lost 2 bases, and 23 bases lay in between. Germline lookup yields CDR1 LNHDA and CDR2 SQIVND (reference sequence). The CDR3 region is CASSIAAGGVAGNQETQYF. The DNA of the CDR3 is TGTGCCAGTAGTATAGCGGCAGGGGGGGTAGCGGGAAATCAAGAGACCCAGTACTTC. The full variable domain, with the rest looked up from reference TRBV19 and TRBJ2-5, is DGGITQSPKYLFRKEGQNVTLSCEQNLNHDAMYWYRQDPGQGLRLIYYSQIVNDFQKGDIAEGYSVSREKKESFPLTVTSAQKNPTAFYLCASSIAAGGVAGNQETQYFGPGTRLLVL.

CDR3 loop: CAISETRSGYLAGGEQETQYF. CDR3 bases: TGTGCCATCAGTGAGACGAGGTCGGGGTATCTAGCGGGGGGTGAACAAGAGACCCAGTACTTC. This sequence joins TRBV10-3 and TRBJ2-5; 11 positions match TRBD2. Germline CDR1 is ENHRY and CDR2 is SYGVKD. The CDR3 totals 21 residues. Unmatched junction bases numbered 19, after V lost 2 bases and J lost 2 bases.

The chain couples TRBV28 to TRBJ2-4; D is perhaps TRBD1 (5 bases). There are 13 residues in the CDR3. Trimming stripped 1 base from V and 6 bases from J, with 7 bases between. Germline loops: CDR1 MDHEN, CDR2 SYDVKM. This chain's CDR3 is CASSLSQGNIQYF. The CDR3 bases are TGTGCCAGCAGTTTATCCCAGGGAAACATTCAGTACTTC.

As DNA, the CDR3 is TGTGCCAGCAGCAACAACAGGGACAACTATGGCTACACCTTC. This encodes CASSNNRDNYGYTF. The V and J genes are TRBV9 and TRBJ1-2; tentative D call: TRBD1 (6 bases). V dropped 4 bases and J dropped 2 bases, with 12 bases sitting between them. The CDR3 runs 14 residues. CDR1 is SGDLS and CDR2 is YYNGEE in the germline V gene.

The gene calls are TRBV12-3 or TRBV12-4 and TRBJ2-1; 8 bases align to TRBD1. Trimming removed 6 bases from V and 9 bases from J; junction bases left unmatched: 4. The CDR3 is made up of 12 amino acids. The CDR3 nucleotides are TGTGCCAGCAGCCATACAGGGGGTGAGCAGTTCTTC. This gives the protein CASSHTGGEQFF.

The chain recombines TRBV5-1 with TRBJ1-5; perhaps TRBD1 as D (6 bases). CDR1 SGHRS and CDR2 YFSETQ come from the germline V gene. The CDR3 runs 13 residues. The V gene lost 1 base and the J gene lost 5 bases, with 7 bases spanning the gap. The DNA for the CDR3 is TGCGCCAGCAGCTTGTCAGGGGATCAGCCCCAGCATTTT. It specifies CASSLSGDQPQHF.

The chain has TRBV2 and TRBJ2-2, with unresolved D. The CDR3 runs to 13 residues. Between the trimmed V and J ends, which lost 8 bases and 4 bases, there was a span of 11 bases. CDR1 and CDR2 from the germline V gene are SNHLY and FYNNEI. The CDR3 DNA reads TGTGCCAGCCCTAAACCGGGCACCGGGGAGCTGTTTTTT. Translating it yields CASPKPGTGELFF.

V usage is TRBV7-9 and J usage is TRBJ2-7; D might be TRBD1 (6 bases). Germline V gene data show CDR1 as SEHNR and CDR2 as FQNEAQ (reference sequence). The CDR3 spans 17 residues. Trimming shortened V by 5 bases and J by 0 bases, and 20 bases separated the two germline ends. CDR3 DNA sequence: TGTGCCAGCAGCGCGGCTACAGGGCCTTTAAGCTCCTACGAGCAGTACTTC. It specifies CASSAATGPLSSYEQYF.